The 5 T cell receptor beta chains below all came from one sample that was sequenced in a study. TCRdb processed the RT-PCR reads anew with MiXCR; each CDR3 protein has one entry. Found here are hundreds of thousands of distinct CDR3 sequences, approximately 15% of them singletons; the top ten hold 3% to 4.5%. The sample taken for sequencing was memory CD4+ T cells from blood. Receptors originate from a female donor in good health, serving as a healthy control.

The chain links TRBV10-3 to TRBJ1-2; a possible D gene is TRBD1 (5 bases). V was clipped by 0 bases and J by 6 bases, with 11 bases between them. The CDR3 is made up of 14 amino acids. CDR1 and CDR2 from the germline V gene are ENHRY and SYGVKD. The CDR3 DNA is TGTGCCATCAGTGAGTCGAGGCGGGACGATGGCTACACCTTC. This encodes CAISESRRDDGYTF.

This chain links TRBV11-2 with TRBJ2-3, with no clear D. V lost 5 bases and J lost 4, with 19 bases in between. Germline-derived CDR1 and CDR2 are SGHAT and FQNNGV. This CDR3 region has 16 residues. CDR3 in amino acids: CASSIFRRATADTQYF. CDR3 DNA: TGTGCCAGCAGCATCTTCCGGCGAGCGACGGCAGATACGCAGTATTTT.

The J gene is TRBJ1-5, the V gene TRBV15, with a possible D match to TRBD1 (6 bases). CDR1 and CDR2 from the germline V gene are LNHNV and YYDKDF (reference sequence). The germline V and J ends were trimmed by 1 base and 8 bases, with 15 bases remaining between them. This CDR3 has 15 amino acids. The CDR3 spells CATSRAATGFEPQHF. CDR3 in DNA: TGTGCCACCAGCAGAGCCGCGACAGGATTCGAGCCCCAGCATTTT.

There are a few counts of this clonotype. The genes are TRBV7-8 and TRBJ2-1; 7 nucleotides align to TRBD1. V shed 5 bases, J shed 0 bases, and the junction held 4 bases outside the gene matches. Germline CDR1 is SGHVS and CDR2 is FQNEAQ. This CDR3 region has 15 residues. Written as DNA, the CDR3 is TGTGCCAGCAGCGCGACAGGGTTCTCCTACAATGAGCAGTTCTTC. Translation gives CASSATGFSYNEQFF.

The rearrangement links TRBV6-5 to TRBJ2-2; 10 bases agree with TRBD2. The length of the CDR3 is 18 residues. CDR1 MNHEY and CDR2 SVGAGI come from the germline V gene. V lost 2 bases, J lost 8 bases, and 14 bases stayed unmatched. CDR3 loop: CASSYTSGILGGSGELFF. The CDR3 bases are TGTGCCAGCAGTTACACTAGCGGGATCCTCGGGGGCTCGGGGGAGCTGTTTTTT.